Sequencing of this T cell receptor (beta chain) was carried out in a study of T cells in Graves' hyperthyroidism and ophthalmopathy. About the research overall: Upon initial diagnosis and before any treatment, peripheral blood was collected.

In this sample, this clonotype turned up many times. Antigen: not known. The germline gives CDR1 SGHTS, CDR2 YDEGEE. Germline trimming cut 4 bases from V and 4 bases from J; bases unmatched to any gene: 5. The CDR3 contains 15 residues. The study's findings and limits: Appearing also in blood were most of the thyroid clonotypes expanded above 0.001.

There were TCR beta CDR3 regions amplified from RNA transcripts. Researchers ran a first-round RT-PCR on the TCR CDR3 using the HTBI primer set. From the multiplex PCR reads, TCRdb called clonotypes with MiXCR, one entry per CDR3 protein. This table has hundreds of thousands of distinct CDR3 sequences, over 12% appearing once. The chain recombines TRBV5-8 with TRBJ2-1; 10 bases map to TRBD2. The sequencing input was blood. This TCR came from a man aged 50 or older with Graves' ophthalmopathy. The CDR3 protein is CASSIGLAEYNEQFF. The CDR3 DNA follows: TGTGCCAGCAGCATAGGACTAGCGGAATACAATGAGCAGTTCTTC.